This T cell receptor beta chain is from a study of T cells after yellow fever vaccination. Study findings and constraints: Repertoires sorted by FACS could include abundant clonotypes that are contaminants from the bulk population.

TCRdb independently ran MiXCR on the 5' RACE reads; one entry per CDR3 protein. The table records 250,000 to 350,000 distinct CDR3 sequences, 6.8% of them present only once. Per the germline V gene, CDR1 is LGHNA and CDR2 is YSLEER. V was pared by 0 bases and J by 3 bases, with 9 bases between. This CDR3 comprises 14 residues. Concerning this clonotype: The target antigen is unknown.

The sequence derives from a man between 18 and 29 years old who received the YFV17D yellow fever vaccine. Sequences were derived from PBMCs, sampled about 41 days after the first yellow fever vaccination. The chain is built from TRBV4-3 and TRBJ2-7; maybe TRBD1 (5 bases). Here the CDR3 reads CASSQDVGDYEQYV. Here the CDR3 DNA reads TGCGCCAGCAGCCAAGACGTAGGGGACTACGAGCAGTACGTC.